This passage covers 6 T cell receptor beta chains from one sample sequenced in a study of blood T cell repertoires in COVID-19. TCRdb's copy holds only in-frame clones and misses some; the assay was immunoSEQ multiplex PCR. This sample has 350,000 to 450,000 clones, with around 85% found just once. Material: peripheral blood. Receptor source: a woman aged 18-29 years with acute or convalescent COVID-19.

This clone was counted only a few times. The chain recombines TRBV19 with TRBJ1-2; TRBD1 might be the D (6 bases). CDR1 is LNHDA and CDR2 is SQIVND in the germline V gene (reference sequence). The CDR3 runs 14 residues. V dropped 8 bases and J dropped 5 bases, with 18 bases sitting between them. The CDR3 DNA sequence: TGTGCCAGTGCCGCGGGGGGCGGATTATATGGCTACACCTTC. Translating gives CASAAGGGLYGYTF.

The genes are TRBV11-3 and TRBJ2-1; a weak D match, TRBD2 (5 bases). The CDR3 extends over 17 amino acids. Germline loops: CDR1 SGHNT, CDR2 YENEEA. V shed 0 bases and J shed 4 bases, with 16 bases lying between them. In nucleotides, the CDR3 is TGTGCCAGCAGCTTAGACGCCGGTAGCGCCCTTTACAATGAGCAGTTCTTC. Translated: CASSLDAGSALYNEQFF. Combining the CDR3 with reference TRBV11-3 and TRBJ2-1 gives the whole variable domain EAGVVQSPRYKIIEKKQPVAFWCNPISGHNTLYWYLQNLGQGPELLIRYENEEAVDDSQLPKDRFSAERLKGVDSTLKIQPAELGDSAVYLCASSLDAGSALYNEQFFGPGTRLTVL.

This clone was seen a few times. The chain couples TRBV9 to TRBJ2-1; TRBD1 agrees at 7 bases. The length of the CDR3 is 19 residues. J gave up 0 bases and V 2 bases, and 14 bases lay outside the gene matches. Germline-derived CDR1 and CDR2 are SGDLS and YYNGEE. The CDR3 here is CASSVGVGQAFISYNEQFF. The CDR3 coding sequence is TGTGCCAGCAGCGTGGGAGTTGGACAGGCCTTCATCTCCTACAATGAGCAGTTCTTC.

The rearrangement links TRBV11-2 to TRBJ1-1; TRBD1 might be the D (5 bases). Germline CDR1 is SGHAT and CDR2 is FQNNGV. The V gene lost 1 base and the J gene lost 8 bases, with 17 bases spanning the gap. This CDR3 comprises 15 residues. This CDR3 reads CASSLVVGGLVEAFF. Here the CDR3 DNA reads TGTGCCAGCAGCTTAGTTGTGGGGGGGTTAGTAGAAGCTTTCTTT. Filled out from reference TRBV11-2 and TRBJ1-1, the complete variable domain reads EAGVAQSPRYKIIEKRQSVAFWCNPISGHATLYWYQQILGQGPKLLIQFQNNGVVDDSQLPKDRFSAERLKGVDSTLKIQPAKLEDSAVYLCASSLVVGGLVEAFFGQGTRLTVV.

This clone appeared a single time. This sequence joins TRBV28 and TRBJ1-1; D is perhaps TRBD1 (5 bases). From germline, CDR1 is MDHEN and CDR2 SYDVKM. The CDR3 runs to 14 residues. V shed 2 bases and J shed 0 bases, with 7 bases lying between them. The CDR3 loop reads CASSLGHMNTEAFF. The CDR3 DNA sequence: TGTGCCAGCAGTTTAGGACACATGAACACTGAAGCTTTCTTT.

This chain uses TRBV19 with TRBJ1-2; D is unresolved. Germline CDR1 and CDR2: LNHDA and SQIVND (reference sequence). Between the trimmed V and J ends, which lost 0 bases and 5 bases, there was a span of 10 bases. The CDR3 covers 14 residues. As DNA, the CDR3 is TGTGCCAGTAGTATAGACCCCGCGGGGTATGGCTACACCTTC. Protein product: CASSIDPAGYGYTF.